This T cell receptor (beta chain) was recovered during a study of T cells in Graves' hyperthyroidism and ophthalmopathy. No ophthalmopathy progression within 18 months constituted stable Graves' hyperthyroidism. Reasons for excluding patients were uncontrolled infection, other autoimmune disease, pregnancy or lactation. Diagnosis rested on symptoms, serum thyroxine and TRAb, thyroid ultrasound, and orbital computed tomography. The V gene's germline CDR1 is SGHRS and CDR2 YFSETQ. The CDR3 length is 15 residues. V was shortened by 3 bases and J by 8 bases, with 17 bases between the two germline ends. The CDR3 regions of TCR beta were amplified from RNA transcripts. An initial round of RT-PCR targeting the TCR CDR3 relied on the HTBI primer set. One entry per CDR3 protein results from TCRdb running MiXCR on the multiplex PCR reads. Of around 200,000 distinct CDR3 sequences detected, 15% to 20% appear once; the ten largest clones hold 25% to 35%.

The sequenced sample consisted of blood. The J gene is TRBJ1-4, the V gene TRBV5-1, with D possibly being TRBD1 (5 bases). The sequence was obtained from a woman aged 50 to 60 with Graves' hyperthyroidism. In DNA form, the CDR3 reads TGCGCCAGCAGCTACGAACAGGAGTTCGGCGAAAAACTGTTTTTT. As protein: CASSYEQEFGEKLFF. Complete variable domain (other parts from reference TRBV5-1 and TRBJ1-4): KAGVTQTPRYLIKTRGQQVTLSCSPISGHRSVSWYQQTPGQGLQFLFEYFSETQRNKGNFPGRFSGRQFSNSRSEMNVSTLELGDSALYLCASSYEQEFGEKLFFGSGTQLSVL.